Below, 14 T cell receptor beta chains from the same sample are listed, as sequenced in a study of T cell responses to AZD1222 COVID-19 vaccine. TCRdb's copy holds only in-frame clones and misses some; the assay was immunoSEQ multiplex PCR. There are some 150,000 clones in the sample; 88% occur only once, and under 5.5% lies in the top ten. The material sequenced was peripheral blood, taken 28 days after the second dose of the MenACWY control vaccine. The origin of the receptors is an adult who received the MenACWY meningococcal vaccine as a control.

The V call is TRBV4-3, the J call TRBJ1-2; no clear D gene. V was clipped by 0 bases and J by 8 bases, with 10 bases between them. This CDR3 comprises 13 residues. In germline, CDR1 is LGHNA, CDR2 YSLEER. The CDR3 reads CASSQDQMRGYTF. CDR3 coding DNA: TGCGCCAGCAGCCAAGACCAGATGCGGGGCTACACCTTC.

This clone has only a few counts. This rearrangement joins TRBV18 to TRBJ2-3, with 11 bases identical to TRBD2. After removal of 2 bases from V and 6 bases from J, the junction contained 7 bases not matched to a gene. This CDR3 is built from 16 residues. CDR1 is KGHSH, CDR2 LQKENI, per germline. The CDR3 reads CASSPSLAGGGDTQYF. The CDR3, as DNA: TGTGCCAGCTCACCAAGTCTAGCGGGAGGCGGCGATACGCAGTATTTT.

The CDR3 here is CSASQGMQNTIYF. DNA for the CDR3: TGCAGTGCTAGTCAGGGGATGCAAAACACCATATATTTT. This chain links TRBV20-1 with TRBJ1-3; the D gene is possibly TRBD1 (6 bases). Between the trimmed V and J ends, which lost 3 bases and 6 bases, there was a span of 12 bases. The CDR3 spans 13 residues. The germline V gene has CDR1 DFQATT and CDR2 SNEGSKA (reference sequence).

In its sample, this clone was seen once. CDR3 protein: CASSQGGFGQTKAFF. CDR3 nucleotides: TGCGCCAGCAGCCAAGGGGGGTTCGGACAGACTAAAGCTTTCTTT. This sequence joins TRBV4-3 and TRBJ1-1; D perhaps matches TRBD1 (6 bases). V gave up 1 base and J gave up 9 bases, with 18 bases separating them. Germline loops: CDR1 LGHNA, CDR2 YSLEER. The CDR3 is 15 residues long.

The gene calls are TRBV10-3 and TRBJ2-1; TRBD1 or TRBD2 may be the D gene (6 bases each). V was clipped by 2 bases and J by 2 bases, with 10 bases between them. Germline-derived CDR1 and CDR2 are ENHRY and SYGVKD. The CDR3 contains 15 residues. Here the CDR3 DNA reads TGTGCCATCAGTGAGAAGGGGGAGGCCTACAATGAGCAGTTCTTC. Translated, it gives CAISEKGEAYNEQFF.

The chain uses TRBV30 and TRBJ1-2, with 7 positions matching TRBD1. The ends lost 0 bases at V and 4 bases at J; junction bases unmatched: 11. Germline loops: CDR1 GTSNPN, CDR2 SVGIG (reference sequence). This CDR3 is built from 16 residues. The CDR3 loop reads CAWSVPRQGRRYGYTF. As DNA, the CDR3 is TGTGCCTGGAGTGTCCCTCGACAGGGCCGGCGCTATGGCTACACCTTC. The full variable domain, completed using reference TRBV30 and TRBJ1-2, is SQTIHQWPATLVQPVGSPLSLECTVEGTSNPNLYWYRQAAGRGLQLLFYSVGIGQISSEVPQNLSASRPQDRQFILSSKKLLLSDSGFYLCAWSVPRQGRRYGYTFGSGTRLTVV.

The chain carries TRBV19 and TRBJ2-7; no clear D. CDR1 and CDR2 from the germline V gene are LNHDA and SQIVND (reference sequence). Between the trimmed V and J ends, which lost 1 base and 0 bases, there was a span of 4 bases. The CDR3 sequence is 13 residues long. The DNA of the CDR3 is TGTGCCAGTAGTATAGGGAACTCCTACGAGCAGTACTTC. This codes for CASSIGNSYEQYF.

The CDR3: CASSLGPDRNSPLHF. The CDR3 DNA reads TGTGCCAGCAGCCTAGGACCAGATCGGAATTCACCCCTCCACTTT. The chain has TRBV16 and TRBJ1-6; D remains ambiguous. Per the germline V gene, CDR1 is KGHSY and CDR2 is FQNENV. Between the trimmed V and J ends, which lost 4 bases and 7 bases, there was a span of 14 bases. The CDR3 length is 15 residues. The whole variable domain, remainder taken from reference TRBV16 and TRBJ1-6, is GEEVAQTPKHLVRGEGQKAKLYCAPIKGHSYVFWYQQVLKNEFKFLISFQNENVFDETGMPKERFSAKCLPNSPCSLEIQATKLEDSAVYFCASSLGPDRNSPLHFGNGTRLTVT.

This clone occurred once. The V call is TRBV27, the J call TRBJ2-7; TRBD2 agrees at 8 bases. Germline-derived CDR1 and CDR2 are MNHEY and SMNVEV (reference sequence). This CDR3 is 14 amino acids long. J was trimmed by 5 bases and V by 6 bases; bases with no gene match: 9. The CDR3 nucleotides read TGTGCCAGCAGGGGACCGGGACTAGTTAACGAGCAGTACTTC. Translating it yields CASRGPGLVNEQYF.

V and J are TRBV27 and TRBJ1-5, with D hard to call. Germline-derived CDR1 and CDR2 are MNHEY and SMNVEV (reference sequence). V was cut by 3 bases and J by 0 bases, with 6 bases left in between. The CDR3 sequence is 14 residues long. CDR3 coding DNA: TGTGCCAGCAGTTTTGACATTAGCAATCAGCCCCAGCATTTT. This codes for CASSFDISNQPQHF.

The chain links TRBV4-2 to TRBJ1-1; D is ambiguous. This CDR3 is 16 amino acids long. Looked up from germline, CDR1 is LGHNA and CDR2 is YNFKEQ. V lost 0 bases and J 4 bases, leaving 15 bases between the germline ends. The CDR3 is CASSQDAGETGTEAFF. CDR3 sequence (DNA): TGTGCCAGCAGCCAAGACGCCGGAGAAACGGGCACTGAAGCTTTCTTT.

Here the CDR3 reads CASSLAGLGSYEQYF. CDR3 DNA: TGCGCCAGCAGCTTGGCAGGGCTCGGTTCCTACGAGCAGTACTTC. The V call is TRBV5-1, the J call TRBJ2-7; perhaps TRBD1 as D (5 bases). The CDR3 totals 15 residues. Germline V gene data show CDR1 as SGHRS and CDR2 as YFSETQ. Trimming removed 0 bases from V and 1 base from J, with 11 bases in between.

This clone appeared once. The chain uses TRBV12-5 and TRBJ2-3; 13 bases match TRBD2. The germline V gene encodes CDR1 LGHNT and CDR2 FRNRAP. The CDR3 runs to 15 residues. V lost 5 bases and J lost 3; bases outside the gene matches: 2. CDR3 region: CASGVGLAGTDTQYF. The DNA of the CDR3 is TGTGCTAGTGGTGTGGGACTAGCGGGAACAGATACGCAGTATTTT. The entire variable domain, with the rest obtained from reference TRBV12-5 and TRBJ2-3, is as follows: DARVTQTPRHKVTEMGQEVTMRCQPILGHNTVFWYRQTMMQGLELLAYFRNRAPLDDSGMPKDRFSAEMPDATLATLKIQPSEPRDSAVYFCASGVGLAGTDTQYFGPGTRLTVL.

The CDR3 is CASSSQQQGTGANVLTF. CDR3 bases: TGCGCCAGCAGCTCCCAGCAACAGGGTACTGGGGCCAACGTCCTGACTTTC. The chain couples TRBV5-1 to TRBJ2-6, with TRBD1 as a possible D gene (6 bases). The CDR3 has 17 amino acids. V lost 3 bases to trimming and J lost 2 bases, with 15 bases between them. Germline-derived CDR1 and CDR2 are SGHRS and YFSETQ.